Below are 17 T cell receptor beta chains sequenced from a single sample in a study of CD8 T cells in ankylosing spondylitis. TCRdb redid the calling of the 5' RACE reads with MiXCR, one entry per CDR3 protein. The sample yields around 30,000 distinct CDR3 sequences, 6.5% to 9% seen once. The source material was blood, either unsorted or a sorted T cell fraction (not recorded which). All receptors come from a male donor with ankylosing spondylitis or in good health (not recorded which).

This clonotype was recorded many times. This chain joins TRBV20-1 and TRBJ1-1; 7 bases line up with TRBD1. Germline values: CDR1 DFQATT, CDR2 SNEGSKA (reference sequence). The CDR3 extends over 16 amino acids. J lost 0 bases, V lost 0 bases, and 7 bases had no gene match. In DNA, the CDR3 is TGCAGTGCTAGAGATTTTTCAGGGGGGATGAACACTGAAGCTTTCTTT. Its translation is CSARDFSGGMNTEAFF.

This clonotype was observed a few times. V usage is TRBV12-3 or TRBV12-4 and J usage is TRBJ2-5; 12 positions agree with TRBD2. V trimming: 10 bases; J trimming: 1 base; junction bases outside the gene matches: 16. The CDR3 covers 18 residues. CDR3 nucleotides: TGTGCCATCTGTTCCGCCCGACTAGCGGGAGCCTCCCAAGAGACCCAGTACTTC. Amino acids: CAICSARLAGASQETQYF.

This clonotype was detected ten times or more. The V gene is TRBV28, the J gene TRBJ2-1, with D unclear. The germline V and J ends were trimmed by 6 bases and 0 bases, with 21 bases remaining between them. Germline lookup yields CDR1 MDHEN and CDR2 SYDVKM. The CDR3 loop spans 18 amino acids. The CDR3 is CASSLSRVTRSSYNEQFF. DNA of the CDR3: TGTGCCAGCAGCCTCTCCCGCGTAACTCGGAGCTCCTACAATGAGCAGTTCTTC.

This clonotype was seen ten or more times. The rearrangement joins TRBV12-3 or TRBV12-4 to TRBJ2-2, with D unclear. CDR3 length: 12 amino acids. Trimming left V 6 bases short and J 8 bases short, with 10 bases between. The CDR3 loop reads CASSLLRGELFF. The CDR3 nucleotides are TGTGCCAGCAGCCTACTTAGGGGGGAGCTGTTTTTT.

This clonotype was observed many times. V and J are TRBV20-1 and TRBJ1-4, with 8 bases aligning to TRBD1. The J segment lost 9 bases and the V segment lost 5 bases, leaving 8 bases of the junction unmatched. The V gene's germline CDR1 is DFQATT and CDR2 SNEGSKA (reference sequence). This CDR3 comprises 13 residues. CDR3: CSAGDRPSKKLFF. CDR3 in DNA: TGCAGTGCTGGGGACAGGCCCTCGAAAAAACTGTTTTTT.

This clonotype was detected many times. V and J are TRBV28 and TRBJ2-1, with 8 bases matching TRBD1. The CDR3 consists of 15 residues. Germline CDR1 MDHEN, CDR2 SYDVKM. The trim removed 6 bases at V and 3 bases at J, leaving 7 bases unmatched. The CDR3: CASRTGQGSYNEQFF. Written as DNA, the CDR3 is TGTGCCAGCAGAACTGGACAGGGCAGCTACAATGAGCAGTTCTTC.

This clonotype was recorded at least ten times. CDR3 in amino acids: CSARSSRDREGGYTF. CDR3 nucleotides: TGCAGTGCTAGGTCATCCCGGGACAGGGAGGGCGGCTACACCTTC. The J gene is TRBJ1-2, the V gene TRBV20-1; 9 nucleotides agree with TRBD1. Per germline, CDR1 DFQATT and CDR2 SNEGSKA (reference sequence). The CDR3 extends over 15 amino acids. The V gene end was trimmed by 3 bases and the J gene end by 8 bases; junction bases not matched to a gene: 13.

This clonotype appeared a few times. The V call is TRBV29-1, the J call TRBJ1-6, with a weak D call TRBD1 (6 bases). Germline CDR1 reads SQVTM; CDR2 reads ANQGSEA. The V end was cut by 4 bases, the J end by 4 bases, with 14 bases between. CDR3 length equals 15 residues. CDR3 coding DNA: TGCAGCGTTGCCGGACAGCTAAAGTATAATTCACCCCTCCACTTT. Its protein is CSVAGQLKYNSPLHF.

This clonotype was seen ten or more times. J is TRBJ2-1 and V is TRBV5-1; either TRBD1 or TRBD2 may supply D (6 bases each). CDR1 and CDR2 from the germline V gene are SGHRS and YFSETQ. CDR3 size: 16 residues. The V end lost 4 bases, the J end lost 1 base, and 15 bases lay between the germline ends. The CDR3, as DNA: TGCGCCAGCAGCCGGCAAACAGGGACTTCCTACAATGAGCAGTTCTTC. It codes for CASSRQTGTSYNEQFF.

This clonotype was detected many times. An end of the junction differs from the germline gene, which may be a read error. This sequence joins TRBV7-8 and TRBJ2-2; possibly TRBD2 for D (5 bases). This CDR3 is 15 amino acids long. Germline V gene data show CDR1 as SGHVS and CDR2 as FQNEAQ. The DNA of the CDR3 is TGTGCCAGCAGCGTAGCGAGCGGGAACACCGGGGAGCTGTTTTTT. Protein product: CASSVASGNTGELFF. Based on the CDR3 plus reference TRBV7-8 and TRBJ2-2, the full variable domain is GAGVSQSPRYKVAKRGQDVALRCDPISGHVSLFWYQQALGQGPEFLTYFQNEAQLDKSGLPSDRFFAERPEGSVSTLKIQRTQQEDSAVYLCASSVASGNTGELFFGEGSRLTVL.

There are many counts of this clonotype. The chain couples TRBV7-3 to TRBJ2-1, with TRBD2 matching over 10 bases. Germline values: CDR1 SGHTA, CDR2 FQGTGA. Unmatched junction bases numbered 13, after V lost 2 bases and J lost 9 bases. The CDR3 covers 17 residues. CDR3 sequence: CASSLWASASGRGEQFF. The CDR3 DNA follows: TGTGCCAGCAGCTTATGGGCCTCGGCTAGCGGGAGAGGTGAGCAGTTCTTC.

This clonotype occurred many times. J is TRBJ2-4 and V is TRBV19; D is possibly TRBD2 (5 bases). From germline, CDR1 is LNHDA and CDR2 SQIVND (reference sequence). The V end lost 5 bases, the J end lost 6 bases, and 14 bases lay between the germline ends. The CDR3 is made up of 14 amino acids. The CDR3 DNA sequence: TGTGCCAGTAGTCATCGGGGAGTGACAAACATTCAGTACTTC. Its translation is CASSHRGVTNIQYF.

This clonotype was detected many times. The chain links TRBV29-1 to TRBJ2-7; no firm D call. V dropped 4 bases and J dropped 6 bases, with 13 bases sitting between them. This CDR3 is 12 amino acids long. In germline, CDR1 is SQVTM, CDR2 ANQGSEA. The CDR3 protein is CSVALGVGEQYF. As DNA, the CDR3 is TGCAGCGTTGCTCTTGGGGTTGGCGAGCAGTACTTC.

This clonotype appeared many times. The chain combines TRBV14 with TRBJ2-6; 10 bases are a match to TRBD1. The V and J ends lost 3 bases and 0 bases, in that order; junction bases with no gene match: 8. This CDR3 contains 19 residues. Germline values: CDR1 SGHDN, CDR2 FVKESK. CDR3 nucleotide sequence: TGTGCCAGCAGCCACGCTTGGGGACAGGGGCCCTCTGGGGCCAACGTCCTGACTTTC. This codes for CASSHAWGQGPSGANVLTF.

At least ten counts were recorded for this clonotype. The rearrangement links TRBV7-9 to TRBJ1-6; no reliable D call. CDR3 length equals 14 residues. V was shortened by 4 bases and J by 10 bases, with 14 bases between the two germline ends. CDR1 is SEHNR and CDR2 is FQNEAQ in the germline V gene (reference sequence). CDR3 DNA: TGTGCCAGCAGCTCAGGTCTGGGCGGCTCACCCCTCCACTTT. This encodes CASSSGLGGSPLHF.

This clonotype has a handful of counts. This may stem from a read error, because a much larger clone lies one nucleotide away. V and J are TRBV7-1 and TRBJ2-3; 14 nucleotides agree with TRBD2. TRBV7-1 is annotated as an ORF whose role is uncertain. This CDR3 contains 17 residues. CDR3 sequence: CACSSGTSGRLTDTQYF. DNA of the CDR3: TGTGCCTGCAGCTCGGGGACTAGCGGGAGACTCACAGATACGCAGTATTTT.

This clonotype came up many times. The CDR3 here is CSGVILGSGTQYF. DNA of the CDR3: TGCAGCGGAGTCATCCTAGGGTCGGGGACCCAGTACTTC. The chain couples TRBV29-1 to TRBJ2-5; the D is unclear. With 7 bases removed from V and 7 bases from J, the gap between germline ends came to 19 bases. Germline CDR1 reads SQVTM; CDR2 reads ANQGSEA. This CDR3 is 13 amino acids long.